The clone carrying this T cell receptor beta chain occurred a few times. Its target is not known. Generated by immunoSEQ multiplex PCR, the TCRdb table keeps only in-frame clones and is missing some. The table lists over 45,000 clones, approximately 80% of them singletons. This entry is derived from a study of OX40 agonist ivuxolimab in advanced cancers. The wider study: People in dose escalation had one of these cancers: hepatocellular carcinoma, melanoma, renal cell or head and neck cancer.

Germline lookup yields CDR1 SGDLS and CDR2 YYNGEE. This CDR3 spans 12 amino acids. V lost 3 bases and J 11 bases, leaving 9 bases between the germline ends. Study-wide results and limits: By week 6 at 0.1 to 3.0 mg/kg, blood CD4+ and CD8+ T cells had expanded clonally.

This TCR derives from an adult with an advanced solid tumor such as melanoma, head and neck, liver or kidney cancer. The chain joins TRBV9 to TRBJ1-6; D call uncertain. The sample in question was CD4+ or CD8+ T cells sorted from blood, obtained in a trial of the OX40 agonist ivuxolimab. The CDR3 reads CASSGGDTPLHF. DNA of the CDR3: TGTGCCAGCAGCGGAGGAGATACACCCCTCCACTTT.